A single sample gave rise to the 12 T cell receptor beta chains below, sequenced in a study of shared clonotypes between healthy human individuals. The protocol was immunoSEQ multiplex PCR, while the TCRdb copy is restricted to in-frame clones and leaves out a portion. The table has 90,000 to 150,000 clones, 68% seen once. Sequenced input: memory CD8+ T cells sorted from blood. Specified subset: CD45RO+ cells pooled with CCR7-negative TemRA cells. The receptors here all came from a woman aged 25 to 45 in good health.

This clone was observed once. The chain recombines TRBV19 with TRBJ2-7; 11 nucleotides match TRBD1. With 9 bases clipped from V and 4 bases from J, the junction kept 5 bases outside the gene matches. This CDR3 spans 13 amino acids. CDR1 and CDR2 (germline): LNHDA, SQIVND (reference sequence). The CDR3 reads CASRDRGDYEQYF. CDR3 in DNA: TGTGCCAGCCGGGACAGGGGGGATTACGAGCAGTACTTC.

This clone has a handful of counts. The chain uses TRBV15 and TRBJ1-4; D possibly corresponds to TRBD1 (5 bases). Trimming pared 4 bases from V and 5 bases from J, leaving 17 bases between. CDR1 is LNHNV and CDR2 is YYDKDF in the germline V gene (reference sequence). This CDR3 has 16 residues. CDR3 in amino acids: CATSIGPGTGNEKLFF. As DNA, the CDR3 is TGTGCCACCAGCATCGGCCCCGGGACCGGCAATGAAAAACTGTTTTTT. The full variable domain, rest sourced from reference TRBV15 and TRBJ1-4, is DAMVIQNPRYQVTQFGKPVTLSCSQTLNHNVMYWYQQKSSQAPKLLFHYYDKDFNNEADTPDNFQSRRPNTSFCFLDIRSPGLGDTAMYLCATSIGPGTGNEKLFFGSGTQLSVL.

The V and J genes are TRBV10-2 and TRBJ2-5, with no clear D. The CDR3 has 15 amino acids. The germline V gene encodes CDR1 WSHSY and CDR2 SAAADI. The ends were cut back, 3 bases at V and 1 base at J, with 12 bases in the middle. This CDR3 is CASSDPGRVQETQYF. In DNA form, the CDR3 reads TGCGCCAGCAGTGATCCCGGCCGAGTCCAAGAGACCCAGTACTTC.

CDR3 coding DNA: TGTGCCAGCAGTGAAGCGGGCTACAGGTTTTTAACTAATGAAAAACTGTTTTTT. Amino acids: CASSEAGYRFLTNEKLFF. V and J are TRBV6-1 and TRBJ1-4, with a possible D match to TRBD1 (5 bases). CDR1 is MNHNS and CDR2 is SASEGT in the germline V gene. The CDR3 is 18 amino acids. V was trimmed by 0 bases and J by 1 base, leaving 15 bases between them.

V gene TRBV25-1 combines with J gene TRBJ2-2; D may be TRBD2 (6 bases). Per germline, CDR1 MGHDK and CDR2 SYGVNS. This CDR3 has 16 residues. Trimming cost V 2 bases and J 4 bases, with 14 bases left between them. The CDR3 DNA reads as TGTGCCAGCAGTGAAAACCCACAAGCGGGCACCGGGGAGCTGTTTTTT. Amino acid sequence: CASSENPQAGTGELFF.

The chain couples TRBV9 to TRBJ1-2; 12 positions agree with TRBD1. The trim removed 3 bases at V and 4 bases at J, leaving 13 bases unmatched. The germline V gene encodes CDR1 SGDLS and CDR2 YYNGEE. CDR3 size: 18 residues. DNA for the CDR3: TGTGCCAGCAGCGGCCTTGGAGAGGGGACAGGGGGCGCCTATGGCTACACCTTC. Its translation: CASSGLGEGTGGAYGYTF.

The chain recombines TRBV15 with TRBJ2-3; TRBD1 matches at 9 bases. From germline, CDR1 is LNHNV and CDR2 YYDKDF (reference sequence). CDR3 length equals 15 residues. J gave up 6 bases and V 5 bases, and 9 bases lay outside the gene matches. The CDR3 DNA reads TGTGCCACCAGCGAGGGACAGGGCCCTTCGGATACGCAGTATTTT. Its translation is CATSEGQGPSDTQYF.

This clone was seen a single time. The CDR3 region is CARTSGKVEQFF. DNA for the CDR3: TGTGCCAGGACTAGCGGGAAAGTTGAGCAGTTCTTC. V usage is TRBV6-1 and J usage is TRBJ2-1; the match to TRBD2 covers 11 bases. CDR1 is MNHNS, CDR2 SASEGT, per germline. The CDR3 spans 12 residues. Losses at the gene ends were 9 bases for V and 9 bases for J; bases not matched to a gene: 4.

The rearrangement joins TRBV6-1 to TRBJ1-1; D remains unclear. The CDR3 sequence is 15 residues long. The V end was cut by 2 bases, the J end by 0 bases, with 10 bases between. The germline CDR1 and CDR2 sequences are MNHNS and SASEGT. The CDR3 is CASSELAALNTEAFF. The DNA of the CDR3 is TGTGCCAGCAGTGAACTAGCAGCCCTGAACACTGAAGCTTTCTTT.

The chain is built from TRBV5-4 and TRBJ2-7; 10 positions match TRBD1. With V trimmed by 4 bases and J by 5 bases, 9 bases remained unmatched. CDR3 length equals 15 residues. Germline CDR1 SGHNT, CDR2 YYREEE (reference sequence). The CDR3 DNA sequence: TGTGCCAGCAGCACAACGGACAGGGGGTTCAACGAGCAGTACTTC. Its translation is CASSTTDRGFNEQYF.

Notes on this clone: The same CDR3 can be traced to other DNA sequences in this sample. CDR3 in amino acids: CASSGSSGPASLGDEQFF. Here the CDR3 DNA reads TGTGCCAGCTCCGGGAGCTCAGGCCCCGCTAGTCTGGGCGATGAGCAGTTCTTC. The chain joins TRBV2 to TRBJ2-1; TRBD2 is a possible D gene (6 bases). In germline, CDR1 is SNHLY, CDR2 FYNNEI. This CDR3 has 18 residues. Trimming left V 8 bases short and J 8 bases short, with 31 bases between.

The table lists this clone with a few counts. The genes are TRBV21-1 and TRBJ2-3; the table's D call of TRBD2 was not tested on the DNA. TRBV21-1 is assigned pseudogene status. The CDR3 has 17 amino acids. The CDR3 bases are TGTGCCAGCAGCCGACGGACTAGCGGGGAGGTTGTACATACGCAGTATTTT. Translating it yields CASSRRTSGEVVHTQYF.